This is a list of T cell receptor beta chains from one sample in a study of shared clonotypes between healthy human individuals. TCRdb keeps only in-frame clones here, not all; method: immunoSEQ multiplex PCR. The table shows 650,000 to 800,000 clones, with about 90% occurring only once. Sequencing input: naive CD8+ T cells sorted from blood. The source of these receptors is a man younger than 40 in good health. Both conserved end residues are trimmed from each CDR3. Each record gives: V gene, clone size, CDR3 protein. Clone size is given for some rows only: seen once, a few or many times, or a class if the clone is expanded.

TRBV15,NA,ATSTGGTSGRAGDTGELF
TRBV27,NA,ASSSTANTGELF
TRBV6-1,NA,ASSETAGLAYEQY
TRBV9,NA,ASSVAGTLHLNTGELF
TRBV25-1,NA,ASTQGQGYSYEQY
TRBV2,NA,ASANGQVSYEQY
TRBV7-2,NA,ASSAVTRGATQY
TRBV4-1,NA,ASRRLGDMESGYT
TRBV4-2,once,ASSRRGYQPQH
TRBV7-7,NA,ASSAHLAGEGEQF
TRBV7-9,NA,ASSRSGSGELF
TRBV28,NA,ASSPRGSYNEKLF
TRBV6-6,NA,ASSFLDTQY
TRBV5-5,NA,ASSSSTGIEAF
TRBV28,NA,ASRQTPWVQETQY
TRBV12-2,NA,ASRLRGRGGGQGNQPQH
TRBV21-1,NA,ASSNLPGLAGDEQF
TRBV10-1,NA,ASSETNEQF
TRBV11-2,NA,ASSLWASYEQY
TRBV5-5,NA,ASSSGVLPLEAF
TRBV11-2,NA,ASSPQSGRYT
TRBV5-5,NA,ASSPEAAGVSETQY
TRBV4-1,NA,ASGRSAGGTDTQY
TRBV28,NA,ASSSRTSNYGYT
TRBV7-9,NA,ASSPGTEYEQY
TRBV11-2,NA,ASGRDRVNEQY
TRBV19,NA,ASSNRHYSNQPQH
TRBV14,NA,ASSGVPGHLNEKLF
TRBV11-2,NA,ASSLVSSGSGNTIY
TRBV14,NA,ASSPFGGRNEQY
TRBV27,NA,ASSLSLRYEQY
TRBV27,NA,ASSNDAGQGEKLF
TRBV30,NA,AWTAVGGSTEAF
TRBV7-6,NA,ASSLRGTSGSTDTQY
TRBV7-9,NA,ASSLAGSNTGELF
TRBV7-8,NA,ASSLGTSGHNSYNEQF
TRBV7-2,NA,ASSLGTGIKSGN
TRBV29-1,NA,SVEGSGTDEGGYEQY
TRBV4-2,NA,ASSQDYGRGTDTQY